The clone carrying this T cell receptor beta chain was counted once. Antigen unknown. These data belong to a study of shared clonotypes between healthy human individuals. Looking at the study overall: Three CD4 naive, three CD4 memory, two CD8 naive and one CD8 memory plate were used per donor.

Profiling relied on immunoSEQ multiplex PCR, and the TCRdb table lists in-frame clones only, not all of them. The sample lists under 850,000 clones; over 60% were seen once. The study's findings and limits: Among a handful of donors, around 5% of naive CD4 clonotypes were found in common. In general, naive subsets displayed greater estimated richness than memory subsets did. Sampling covered blood only; tissue repertoires likely differ.

The clonotype was recovered from a woman younger than 45 in good health. Sequencing was performed on memory CD4+ T cells sorted from blood. Subset here: CD45RA-negative fraction.

The CDR3 DNA sequence: TGCAGTGCTCTACGGACTAGCCAGTACTTC. Translation gives CSALRTSQYF. The rearrangement uses TRBV20-1 and TRBJ2-5; 7 nucleotides line up with TRBD2. Losses at the gene ends were 5 bases for V and 10 bases for J; bases not matched to a gene: 4. The CDR3 is 10 amino acids. CDR1 and CDR2 (germline): DFQATT, SNEGSKA (reference sequence).